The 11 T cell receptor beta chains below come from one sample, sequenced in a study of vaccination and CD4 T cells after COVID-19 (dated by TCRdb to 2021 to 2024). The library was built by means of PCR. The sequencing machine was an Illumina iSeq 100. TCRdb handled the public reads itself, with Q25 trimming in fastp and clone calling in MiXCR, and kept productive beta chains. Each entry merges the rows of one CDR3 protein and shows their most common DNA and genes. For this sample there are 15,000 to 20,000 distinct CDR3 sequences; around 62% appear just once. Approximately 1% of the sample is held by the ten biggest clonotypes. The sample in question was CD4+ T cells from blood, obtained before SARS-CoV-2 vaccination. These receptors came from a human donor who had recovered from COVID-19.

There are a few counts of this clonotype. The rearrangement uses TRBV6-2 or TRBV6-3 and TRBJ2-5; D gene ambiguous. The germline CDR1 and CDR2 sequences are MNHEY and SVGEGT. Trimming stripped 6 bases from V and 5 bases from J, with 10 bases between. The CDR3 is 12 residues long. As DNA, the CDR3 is TGTGCCAGCAGCCCTGGCAGGGAGACCCAGTACTTC. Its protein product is CASSPGRETQYF.

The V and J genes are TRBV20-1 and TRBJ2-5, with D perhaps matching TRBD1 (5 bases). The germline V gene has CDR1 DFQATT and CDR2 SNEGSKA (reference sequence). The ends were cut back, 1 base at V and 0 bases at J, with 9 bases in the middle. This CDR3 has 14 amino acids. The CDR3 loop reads CSARAPTDQETQYF. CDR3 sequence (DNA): TGCAGTGCTAGAGCCCCGACAGACCAAGAGACCCAGTACTTC.

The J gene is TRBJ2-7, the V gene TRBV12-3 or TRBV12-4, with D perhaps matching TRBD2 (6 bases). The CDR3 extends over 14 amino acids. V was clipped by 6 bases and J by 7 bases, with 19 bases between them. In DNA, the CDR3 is TGTGCCAGCAGGGGCCGGGACTCCACGGGGGAGCAGTACTTC. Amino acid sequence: CASRGRDSTGEQYF.

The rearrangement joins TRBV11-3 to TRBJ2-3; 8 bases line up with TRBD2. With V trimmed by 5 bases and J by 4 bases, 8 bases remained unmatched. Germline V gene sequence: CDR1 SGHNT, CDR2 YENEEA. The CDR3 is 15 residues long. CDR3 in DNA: TGTGCCAGCAGCCACGGGGGGGTGCGGGCAGATACGCAGTATTTT. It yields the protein CASSHGGVRADTQYF.

CDR3 sequence: CASRLFGTEAFF. The CDR3, as DNA: TGTGCCAGTCGGCTCTTCGGCACTGAAGCTTTCTTT. The chain couples TRBV28 to TRBJ1-1; D remains unclear. Looked up from germline, CDR1 is MDHEN and CDR2 is SYDVKM. There are 12 residues in the CDR3. V was cut by 9 bases and J by 4 bases, with 12 bases left in between.

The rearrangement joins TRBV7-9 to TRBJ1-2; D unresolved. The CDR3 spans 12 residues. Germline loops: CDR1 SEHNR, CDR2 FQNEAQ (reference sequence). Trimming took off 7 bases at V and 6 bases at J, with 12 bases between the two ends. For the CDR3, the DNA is TGTGCCAGCAATCGTCCCCCACATGGCTACACCTTC. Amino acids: CASNRPPHGYTF.

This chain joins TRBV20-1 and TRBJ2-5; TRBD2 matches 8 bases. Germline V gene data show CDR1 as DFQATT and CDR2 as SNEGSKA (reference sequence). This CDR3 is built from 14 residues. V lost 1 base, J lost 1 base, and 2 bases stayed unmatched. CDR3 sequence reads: CSARASGPQETQYF. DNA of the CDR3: TGCAGTGCTAGAGCTAGCGGGCCCCAAGAGACCCAGTACTTC.

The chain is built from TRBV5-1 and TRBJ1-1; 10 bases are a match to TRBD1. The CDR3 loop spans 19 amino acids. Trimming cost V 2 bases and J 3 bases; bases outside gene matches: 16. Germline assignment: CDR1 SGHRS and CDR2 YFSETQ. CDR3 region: CASSFWFRETGTGDTEAFF. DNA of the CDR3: TGCGCCAGCAGCTTTTGGTTTCGTGAGACTGGGACAGGGGACACTGAAGCTTTCTTT.

Here the CDR3 reads CASSISGSSTDTQYF. The DNA for the CDR3 is TGTGCCAGCAGCATTAGCGGGAGCAGCACAGATACGCAGTATTTT. This sequence joins TRBV27 and TRBJ2-3, with 9 nucleotides matching TRBD2. V was clipped by 6 bases and J by 0 bases; unmatched bases: 4. The germline CDR1 and CDR2 sequences are MNHEY and SMNVEV (reference sequence). The CDR3 is 15 amino acids.

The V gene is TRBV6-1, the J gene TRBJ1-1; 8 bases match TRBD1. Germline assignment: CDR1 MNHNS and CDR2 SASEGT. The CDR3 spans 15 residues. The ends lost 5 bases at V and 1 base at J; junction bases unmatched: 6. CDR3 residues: CASSLLTGENTEAFF. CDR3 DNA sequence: TGTGCCAGCAGTCTCCTGACAGGGGAGAACACTGAAGCTTTCTTT.

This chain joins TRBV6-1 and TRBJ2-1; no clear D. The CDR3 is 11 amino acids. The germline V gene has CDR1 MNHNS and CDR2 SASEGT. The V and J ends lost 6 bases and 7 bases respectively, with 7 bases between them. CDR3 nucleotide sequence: TGTGCCAGCAGCCTGGAGAATGAGCAGTTCTTC. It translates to CASSLENEQFF.